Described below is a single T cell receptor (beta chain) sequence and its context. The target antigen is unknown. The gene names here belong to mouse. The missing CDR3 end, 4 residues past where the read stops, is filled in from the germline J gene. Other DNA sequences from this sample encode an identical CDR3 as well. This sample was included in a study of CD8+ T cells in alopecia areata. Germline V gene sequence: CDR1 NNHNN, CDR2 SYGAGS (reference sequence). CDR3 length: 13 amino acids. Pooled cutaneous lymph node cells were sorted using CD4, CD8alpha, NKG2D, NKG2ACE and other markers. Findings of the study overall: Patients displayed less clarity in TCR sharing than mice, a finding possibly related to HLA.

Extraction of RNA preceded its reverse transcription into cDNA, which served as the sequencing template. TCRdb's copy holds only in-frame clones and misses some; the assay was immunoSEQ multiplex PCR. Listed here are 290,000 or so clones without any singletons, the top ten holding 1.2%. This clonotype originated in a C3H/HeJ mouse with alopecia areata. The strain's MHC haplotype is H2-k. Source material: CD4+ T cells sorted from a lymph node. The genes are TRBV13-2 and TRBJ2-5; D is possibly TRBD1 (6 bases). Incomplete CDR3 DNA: TGTGCCAGCGGTGAGGGGACAAAAGAC. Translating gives CASGEGTKD. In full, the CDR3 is CASGEGTKDTQYF.